This TCR beta chain emerged from a study of blood T cell repertoires in COVID-19. Turning to the study itself: Acute and convalescent COVID-19 samples came from the United States, Italy and Spain. Sources were T cells, B-cell-depleted T cells, or PBMCs; the material itself was cDNA or gDNA.

The ends lost 2 bases at V and 8 bases at J; junction bases unmatched: 13. The CDR3 runs 17 residues. The germline V gene encodes CDR1 LGHDT and CDR2 YNNKEL (reference sequence). Per the study methods: The assay estimated nucleated cells by amplifying reference gene primers. Only in-frame clones appear in the TCRdb table, and some are missing; sequencing was by immunoSEQ multiplex PCR. V and J calls plus clone size are reproduced from that table; the DNA served to infer D and trimming. Of approximately 230,000 clones listed, about 91% are singletons. The chain combines TRBV3-1 (or the pseudogene TRBV3-2) with TRBJ2-4, with 9 nucleotides matching TRBD2. Source material: peripheral blood. This sequence was found in an elderly man with acute or convalescent COVID-19. CDR3 nucleotides: TGTGCCAGCAGCCAACGAGCCCCAGCGGGGGGCCTGCACATTCAGTACTTC. It yields the protein CASSQRAPAGGLHIQYF.